Listed here are 21 T cell receptor beta chains from one sample, sequenced in a study of cytomegalovirus exposure and HLA in healthy donors. Use of 60 Vbeta and 13 Jbeta primers characterized the PCR. Method: immunoSEQ multiplex PCR; TCRdb's copy keeps in-frame clones and lacks some. The sample has some 47,000 clones, and its top ten clones hold 2% to 2.5%. The sample comprised PBMCs. Receptors were obtained from a middle-aged woman in good health and CMV-seronegative.

In the case of this clone: The junction shows a germline mismatch at one end, possibly a read error. The chain has TRBV29-1 and TRBJ1-1; 9 bases fit TRBD1. Germline V gives CDR1 SQVTM, CDR2 ANQGSEA. CDR3 length equals 12 residues. The CDR3 DNA reads TGCAGCGTGGGACAGGGCGGCACTGAAGATTTCTTT. Its protein is CSVGQGGTEDFF. Full variable domain (missing parts from reference TRBV29-1 and TRBJ1-1): SAVISQKPSRDICQRGTSLTIQCQVDSQVTMMFWYRQQPGQSLTLIATANQGSEATYESGFVIDKFPISRPNLTFSTLTVSNMSPEDSSIYLCSVGQGGTEDFFGQGTRLTVV.

The chain combines TRBV9 with TRBJ2-3; 10 positions agree with TRBD2. The ends lost 2 bases at V and 3 bases at J; junction bases unmatched: 3. Germline V gene data show CDR1 as SGDLS and CDR2 as YYNGEE. The CDR3 has 15 residues. The CDR3 protein is CASSVGSGRTDTQYF. DNA for the CDR3: TGTGCCAGCAGCGTGGGTAGCGGGAGGACAGATACGCAGTATTTT.

The genes are TRBV5-4 and TRBJ2-1, with 8 bases identical to TRBD2. With 4 bases clipped from V and 5 bases from J, the junction kept 5 bases outside the gene matches. The CDR3 loop spans 14 amino acids. CDR1 is SGHNT, CDR2 YYREEE, per germline (reference sequence). The CDR3 DNA follows: TGTGCCAGCAGCCACGGGGGGGCCAACAATGAGCAGTTCTTC. Translation: CASSHGGANNEQFF.

The V and J genes are TRBV6-1 and TRBJ2-7; 8 bases fit TRBD1. Germline V gene lookup returns CDR1 MNHNS and CDR2 SASEGT. The V segment lost 7 bases and the J segment 3 bases; nucleotides outside the gene matches: 8. This CDR3 is 14 amino acids long. The CDR3 protein is CASKQYRGNYEQYF. The CDR3 region has the DNA TGTGCCAGCAAACAGTACAGGGGGAACTACGAGCAGTACTTC.

This chain uses TRBV5-4 with TRBJ2-1, with 7 bases aligning to TRBD1. CDR3 size: 14 residues. V lost 4 bases and J lost 5; bases outside the gene matches: 6. Germline assignment: CDR1 SGHNT and CDR2 YYREEE (reference sequence). CDR3 in DNA: TGTGCCAGCAGCCCAAAGGGACAGCACAATGAGCAGTTCTTC. It specifies CASSPKGQHNEQFF. The complete variable domain, with remaining parts taken from reference TRBV5-4 and TRBJ2-1, reads ETGVTQSPTHLIKTRGQQVTLRCSSQSGHNTVSWYQQALGQGPQFIFQYYREEENGRGNFPPRFSGLQFPNYSSELNVNALELDDSALYLCASSPKGQHNEQFFGPGTRLTVL.

V gene TRBV14 combines with J gene TRBJ2-7; no clear D gene. Germline CDR1 reads SGHDN; CDR2 reads FVKESK. The V gene lost 1 base and the J gene lost 2 bases, with 9 bases spanning the gap. This CDR3 is 14 amino acids long. The CDR3 here is CASSQGAWTYEQYF. The CDR3 DNA reads TGTGCCAGCAGCCAAGGGGCTTGGACCTACGAGCAGTACTTC. The whole variable domain, remainder taken from reference TRBV14 and TRBJ2-7, is EAGVTQFPSHSVIEKGQTVTLRCDPISGHDNLYWYRRVMGKEIKFLLHFVKESKQDESGMPNNRFLAERTGGTYSTLKVQPAELEDSGVYFCASSQGAWTYEQYFGPGTRLTVT.

A remark on this clone: The junction differs from germline at one of its ends, possibly a read error. CDR3 nucleotide sequence: TGCGCCAGCAGCCAACCCGGGAGAGGGAACGCTGAAGATTTCTTT. Translating it yields CASSQPGRGNAEDFF. The chain is built from TRBV4-1 and TRBJ1-1; D not certain. The length of the CDR3 is 15 residues. Germline CDR1 reads MGHRA; CDR2 reads YSYEKL.

This chain connects TRBV6-4 to TRBJ2-3, with 7 bases that match TRBD2. Germline V gives CDR1 MRHNA, CDR2 SNTAGT. The CDR3 sequence is 15 residues long. Trimming removed 3 bases from V and 0 bases from J; junction bases left unmatched: 3. The CDR3 spells CASSEGSGSTDTQYF. The CDR3 coding sequence is TGTGCCAGCAGTGAGGGTAGCGGGAGCACAGATACGCAGTATTTT.

CDR3 coding DNA: TGTGCCAGCACCCTCATCCCATCGGAGTACAGGAAAAACATTCAGTACTTC. Its protein product is CASTLIPSEYRKNIQYF. This chain uses TRBV5-6 with TRBJ2-4; possible D gene TRBD1, 5 bases. Trimming pared 6 bases from V and 4 bases from J, leaving 23 bases between. The CDR3 extends over 17 amino acids. Germline CDR1 SGHDT, CDR2 YYEEEE. Looking up the rest from reference TRBV5-6 and TRBJ2-4 gives the full variable domain: DAGVTQSPTHLIKTRGQQVTLRCSPKSGHDTVSWYQQALGQGPQFIFQYYEEEERQRGNFPDRFSGHQFPNYSSELNVNALLLGDSALYLCASTLIPSEYRKNIQYFGAGTRLSVL.

J is TRBJ1-2 and V is TRBV13; TRBD1 might be the D (6 bases). Germline V CDR1 and CDR2: PRHDT, FYEKMQ (reference sequence). CDR3 length: 15 residues. The V gene lost 2 bases and the J gene lost 4 bases, with 14 bases spanning the gap. The CDR3 loop reads CASSLLQGRTYGYTF. CDR3 sequence (DNA): TGTGCCAGCAGCTTATTACAGGGACGGACCTATGGCTACACCTTC.

The gene calls are TRBV5-1 and TRBJ2-2, with TRBD2 matching 13 bases. The length of the CDR3 is 15 residues. J was trimmed by 6 bases and V by 2 bases; bases with no gene match: 1. Germline V lookup: CDR1 SGHRS, CDR2 YFSETQ. CDR3 nucleotides: TGCGCCAGCAGCTTAACTAGCGGGAGGGCCGGGGAGCTGTTTTTT. It specifies CASSLTSGRAGELFF. Full variable domain (remainder filled in from reference TRBV5-1 and TRBJ2-2): KAGVTQTPRYLIKTRGQQVTLSCSPISGHRSVSWYQQTPGQGLQFLFEYFSETQRNKGNFPGRFSGRQFSNSRSEMNVSTLELGDSALYLCASSLTSGRAGELFFGEGSRLTVL.

The chain has TRBV27 and TRBJ2-5, with a tentative D call TRBD1 (6 bases). Germline CDR1 reads MNHEY; CDR2 reads SMNVEV (reference sequence). This CDR3 has 11 residues. Trimming took 6 bases from V and 11 from J, leaving 13 bases between them. In nucleotides, the CDR3 is TGTGCCAGCAGGGACAGATGGGAGCAGTACTTC. This translates into CASRDRWEQYF.

The chain employs TRBV2 and TRBJ2-5, with D maybe TRBD2 (6 bases). Germline V lookup: CDR1 SNHLY, CDR2 FYNNEI. V lost 7 bases and J lost 4, with 22 bases in between. The CDR3 is made up of 16 amino acids. The CDR3 DNA follows: TGTGCCAGCACGGGCCGAGCGGGTCCCGAGGGAGAGACCCAGTACTTC. This sequence encodes CASTGRAGPEGETQYF.

The chain employs TRBV6-1 and TRBJ1-4; weak D call: TRBD1 (6 bases). V was trimmed by 4 bases and J by 5 bases, leaving 14 bases between them. Germline CDR1 is MNHNS and CDR2 is SASEGT. The CDR3 contains 15 residues. The CDR3 region has the DNA TGTGCCAGCAGTGGGGGGGGCCGGGGAAATGAAAAACTGTTTTTT. Protein sequence: CASSGGGRGNEKLFF.

CDR3 DNA sequence: TGTGCCATCAGTGAGCTTGCTGAGGCTGAAGCTTTCTTT. Its translation: CAISELAEAEAFF. This chain connects TRBV10-3 to TRBJ1-1; D is uncertain. Germline V gene lookup returns CDR1 ENHRY and CDR2 SYGVKD. The CDR3 runs 13 residues. Trimming took off 2 bases at V and 6 bases at J, with 10 bases between the two ends.

The chain employs TRBV10-3 and TRBJ2-7; D unclear. The CDR3 has 12 residues. Germline V gene sequence: CDR1 ENHRY, CDR2 SYGVKD. The V and J ends lost 10 bases and 7 bases respectively, with 17 bases between them. As DNA, the CDR3 is TGTGCCACGAAGCCCCAGACTGGGGAGCAGTACTTC. Translated: CATKPQTGEQYF.

The genes are TRBV7-8 and TRBJ1-2; 12 bases are a match to TRBD1. V lost 1 base, J lost 5 bases, and 5 bases stayed unmatched. From germline, CDR1 is SGHVS and CDR2 FQNEAQ. The CDR3 length is 16 residues. CDR3 protein: CASSLEAGQGAYGYTF. The CDR3 nucleotides are TGTGCCAGCAGCTTAGAAGCGGGACAGGGGGCGTATGGCTACACCTTC.

The genes are TRBV7-2 and TRBJ1-6, with a weak D call TRBD1 (5 bases). CDR3 length: 15 residues. Trimming took off 1 base at V and 8 bases at J, with 12 bases between the two ends. Germline V gene lookup returns CDR1 SGHTA and CDR2 FQGNSA. The CDR3 sequence is CASSLEGQPYSPLHF. DNA for the CDR3: TGTGCCAGCAGCTTAGAGGGGCAACCATATTCACCCCTCCACTTT.

This chain uses TRBV6-1 with TRBJ1-1; tentatively, D is TRBD1 (6 bases). The CDR3 sequence is 14 residues long. Germline CDR1 is MNHNS and CDR2 is SASEGT. Trimming left V 8 bases short and J 4 bases short, with 17 bases between. The CDR3 DNA reads TGTGCCAGCCTCCGAGGGGGGGCTATCACTGAAGCTTTCTTT. Translated: CASLRGGAITEAFF.

The genes are TRBV6-4 and TRBJ1-1; weak D call: TRBD1 (6 bases). The CDR3 has 14 residues. CDR1 is MRHNA and CDR2 is SNTAGT in the germline V gene. The V gene lost 4 bases and the J gene lost 1 base, with 10 bases spanning the gap. The CDR3 nucleotides read TGTGCCAGCAGTGTAAGGGGGGGGAACACTGAAGCTTTCTTT. Amino acids: CASSVRGGNTEAFF.

The rearrangement joins TRBV5-4 to TRBJ2-5; 8 nucleotides line up with TRBD1. This CDR3 has 15 residues. Germline V gives CDR1 SGHNT, CDR2 YYREEE (reference sequence). The trim removed 1 base at V and 4 bases at J, leaving 6 bases unmatched. CDR3 DNA: TGTGCCAGCAGCTTGCGTCAGGGGGCCGGAGAGACCCAGTACTTC. Translating it yields CASSLRQGAGETQYF.